The following is a T cell receptor beta chain sequence with its context. The antigen is undetermined. The CDR3 is 13 residues long. Trimming took off 5 bases at V and 8 bases at J, with 15 bases between the two ends. This sample was included in a study of T cell responses to AZD1222 COVID-19 vaccine. Study findings and constraints: Of spike-specific TCRs, nearly half reportedly target regions left unmutated in variants. The CD4 TCRs associated with vaccination extended across spike and predominated at 160-218 and 743-854. Vaccination with two AZD1222 doses was followed by a rise in Spike-specific TCR breadth and depth.

Clones were read by immunoSEQ multiplex PCR, and TCRdb kept only the in-frame ones, dropping some. The sample records 80,000 to 90,000 clones, approximately 89% being singletons. The sequence came from an adult in good health. The specimen was peripheral blood, collected on day 0 of MenACWY control vaccination. This chain uses TRBV12-3 or TRBV12-4 with TRBJ1-2; D is ambiguous. The chain's CDR3 is CASSTVPYEGYTF. The CDR3 bases are TGTGCCAGCAGTACCGTCCCTTATGAGGGCTACACCTTC.